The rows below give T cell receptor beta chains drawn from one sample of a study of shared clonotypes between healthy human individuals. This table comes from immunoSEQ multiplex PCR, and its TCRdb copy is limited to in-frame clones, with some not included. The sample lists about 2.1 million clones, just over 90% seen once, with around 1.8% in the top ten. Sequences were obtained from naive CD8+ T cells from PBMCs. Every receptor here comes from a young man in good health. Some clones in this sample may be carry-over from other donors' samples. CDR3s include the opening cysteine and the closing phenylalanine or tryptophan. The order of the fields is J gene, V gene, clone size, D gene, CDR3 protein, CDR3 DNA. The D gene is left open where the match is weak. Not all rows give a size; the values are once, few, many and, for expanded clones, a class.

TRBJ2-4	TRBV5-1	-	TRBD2	CASSLVSGRLAGGGDIQYF	TGCGCCAGCAGCTTGGTCAGCGGGCGACTAGCGGGAGGTGGGGACATTCAGTACTTC
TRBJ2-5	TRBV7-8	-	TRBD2	CASTPPGGFQETQYF	TGTGCCAGCACCCCCCCGGGAGGGTTTCAAGAGACCCAGTACTTC
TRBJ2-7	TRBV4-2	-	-	CASSQDSGAAYEQYF	TGTGCCAGCAGCCAAGATTCCGGGGCAGCCTACGAGCAGTACTTC
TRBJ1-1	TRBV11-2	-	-	CASSLFARETEAFF	TGTGCCAGCAGCTTATTCGCTCGGGAGACTGAAGCTTTCTTT
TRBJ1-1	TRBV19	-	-	CALRGRGTEAFF	TGTGCCCTTCGGGGGCGGGGCACTGAAGCTTTCTTT
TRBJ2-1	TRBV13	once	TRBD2	CASSPGLANEQFF	TGTGCCAGCAGCCCTGGACTAGCCAATGAGCAGTTCTTC
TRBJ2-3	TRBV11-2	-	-	CASSPPWEVATQYF	TGTGCCAGCAGCCCCCCGTGGGAGGTGGCTACGCAGTATTTT
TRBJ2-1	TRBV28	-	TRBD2	CASSLGWASGDYNEQFF	TGTGCCAGCAGTTTAGGCTGGGCTAGCGGGGACTACAATGAGCAGTTCTTC
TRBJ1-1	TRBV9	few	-	CASSGRGSGTEAFF	TGTGCCAGCAGCGGGCGGGGGTCCGGAACTGAAGCTTTCTTT
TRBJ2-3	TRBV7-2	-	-	CASSLGSFSTDTQYF	TGTGCCAGCAGCTTAGGCAGTTTTAGCACAGATACGCAGTATTTT
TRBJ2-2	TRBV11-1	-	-	CASSPTSYPGELFF	TGTGCCAGCAGCCCGACTAGTTATCCCGGGGAGCTGTTTTTT
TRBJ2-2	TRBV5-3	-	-	CARSSGTLERAGFTGELFF	TGTGCCAGAAGCTCGGGGACCCTTGAGCGGGCGGGATTCACCGGGGAGCTGTTTTTT
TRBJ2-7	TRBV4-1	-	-	CASSQRGGASYEQYF	TGCGCCAGCAGCCAGAGGGGCGGGGCCTCCTACGAGCAGTACTTC
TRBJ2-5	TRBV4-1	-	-	CASSQEGQRQETQYF	TGCGCCAGCAGCCAAGAGGGCCAGCGGCAAGAGACCCAGTACTTC
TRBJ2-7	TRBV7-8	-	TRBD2	CASSPGLAGVVHEQYF	TGTGCCAGCAGCCCCGGACTAGCGGGAGTAGTCCACGAGCAGTACTTC
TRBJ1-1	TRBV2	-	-	CASIRRANTEAFF	TGTGCCAGCATAAGAAGAGCGAACACTGAAGCTTTCTTT
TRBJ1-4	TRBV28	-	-	CASTKRSGYEKLFF	TGTGCCAGCACCAAAAGGTCGGGATATGAAAAACTGTTTTTT
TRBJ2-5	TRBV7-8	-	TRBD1	CASSIRTGETQYF	TGTGCCAGCAGCATACGGACAGGGGAGACCCAGTACTTC
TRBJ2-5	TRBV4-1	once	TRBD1	CASSQTPQGAGETQYF	TGCGCCAGCAGCCAAACTCCCCAGGGGGCGGGTGAGACCCAGTACTTC
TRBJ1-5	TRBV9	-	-	CASSVGNRGQEPQHF	TGTGCCAGCAGCGTAGGTAACCGTGGGCAGGAGCCCCAGCATTTT
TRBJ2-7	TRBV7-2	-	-	CASSIGLFEEQYF	TGTGCCAGCAGTATTGGACTGTTTGAAGAGCAGTACTTC
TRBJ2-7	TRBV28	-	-	CASSFTGDEQYF	TGTGCCAGCAGCTTTACGGGGGACGAGCAGTACTTC
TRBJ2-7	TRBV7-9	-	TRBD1	CASSPGGQPYEQYF	TGTGCCAGCAGCCCTGGGGGACAGCCCTACGAGCAGTACTTC
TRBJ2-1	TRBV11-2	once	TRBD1	CASSLVGTDSYNEQFF	TGTGCCAGCAGCTTAGTCGGGACAGACTCCTACAATGAGCAGTTCTTC
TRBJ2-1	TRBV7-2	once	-	CASSLTLRVYNEQFF	TGTGCCAGCAGCTTAACTCTCAGGGTTTACAATGAGCAGTTCTTC
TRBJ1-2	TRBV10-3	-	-	CAISGGITAFNYGYTF	TGTGCCATCAGCGGAGGGATCACAGCCTTCAACTATGGCTACACCTTC
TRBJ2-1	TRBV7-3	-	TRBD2	CASSLNGGGYNEQFF	TGTGCCAGCAGCTTAAACGGCGGGGGATACAATGAGCAGTTCTTC